Below are 13 T cell receptor beta chains sequenced from a single sample in a study of human T cells and chemical hapten exposure. The time point: patch test 1, 2 weeks after DPC sensitization. The treatment here: therapeutic diphenylcyclopropenone sensitization with weekly scalp DPC. TCRdb re-called the RACE reads through MiXCR, storing one row per CDR3 protein. The top ten hold 2% to 2.5% of the sample, which has around 99,000 distinct CDR3 sequences, around 11% seen once. Source: whole blood, taken in connection with sensitization to the hapten diphenylcyclopropenone (DPC). These receptors all come from a woman in her 40s with alopecia areata. Some clones in this sample may be carry-over from other donors' samples.

In its sample, this clonotype was seen many times. The chain couples TRBV20-1 to TRBJ2-7, with a tentative D call TRBD1 (6 bases). The CDR3 is 15 residues long. V lost 0 bases and J lost 3, with 15 bases in between. Germline V lookup: CDR1 DFQATT, CDR2 SNEGSKA (reference sequence). This chain's CDR3 is CSARDWDTTFYEQYF. CDR3 coding DNA: TGCAGTGCTAGAGATTGGGACACGACCTTCTACGAGCAGTACTTC.

This clonotype was detected a few times. The V and J genes are TRBV18 and TRBJ1-3, with D maybe TRBD1 (6 bases). Germline V gene sequence: CDR1 KGHSH, CDR2 LQKENI. V lost 3 bases to trimming and J lost 2 bases, with 14 bases between them. This CDR3 is built from 16 residues. As DNA, the CDR3 is TGTGCCAGCTCACCTAGACGGGGGCTTACTGGAAACACCATATATTTT. Translated: CASSPRRGLTGNTIYF.

Concerning this clonotype: Its ends do not fully match the called genes, so a read error is possible. The chain recombines TRBV4-3 with TRBJ2-3, with TRBD2 matching 7 bases. This CDR3 region has 16 residues. The germline V gene has CDR1 LGHNA and CDR2 YSLEER. CDR3 coding DNA: TGCACCAGCAGCCAAAATTCGTGGGGGGGTACAGATACGCAGTATTTT. Its translation: CTSSQNSWGGTDTQYF.

This clonotype has at least ten counts. The J gene is TRBJ1-4, the V gene TRBV18, with D perhaps TRBD1 (6 bases). The germline gives CDR1 KGHSH, CDR2 LQKENI. This CDR3 region has 13 residues. Between the trimmed V and J ends, which lost 3 bases and 12 bases, there was a span of 14 bases. Here the CDR3 DNA reads TGTGCCAGCTCACCGTCCCGGGACACGGAACTGTTTTTT. Protein product: CASSPSRDTELFF.

The table lists this clonotype with a few counts. For the CDR3, the DNA is TGCAGCGCCGGACAGGGGAATAAAAACATTCAGTACTTC. This gives the protein CSAGQGNKNIQYF. This chain connects TRBV29-1 to TRBJ2-4; 9 bases fit TRBD1. CDR3 length: 13 residues. Trimming at V came to 7 bases and at J to 4 bases, leaving 5 bases not matched to a gene. Germline V gene data show CDR1 as SQVTM and CDR2 as ANQGSEA.

This clonotype was recorded at least ten times. V usage is TRBV12-3 or TRBV12-4 and J usage is TRBJ1-1; 7 positions agree with TRBD1. The CDR3 runs to 13 residues. V trimming: 2 bases; J trimming: 11 bases; junction bases outside the gene matches: 8. Here the CDR3 reads CASSLTPGQNAFF. CDR3 sequence (DNA): TGTGCCAGCAGTTTAACCCCGGGACAGAACGCTTTCTTT.

This clonotype was recorded a few times. The rearrangement uses TRBV18 and TRBJ2-7; tentatively, D is TRBD2 (6 bases). The length of the CDR3 is 16 residues. Germline V CDR1 and CDR2: KGHSH, LQKENI. The V end was cut by 4 bases, the J end by 2 bases, with 18 bases between. In nucleotides, the CDR3 is TGTGCCAGCTCACTGGGCCTGTCGAGCGGGCCCTACGAGCAGTACTTC. This translates into CASSLGLSSGPYEQYF. The full variable domain, completed using reference TRBV18 and TRBJ2-7, is NAGVMQNPRHLVRRRGQEARLRCSPMKGHSHVYWYRQLPEEGLKFMVYLQKENIIDESGMPKERFSAEFPKEGPSILRIQQVVRGDSAAYFCASSLGLSSGPYEQYFGPGTRLTVT.

The chain links TRBV20-1 to TRBJ1-1; tentatively, D is TRBD1 (6 bases). The germline V gene encodes CDR1 DFQATT and CDR2 SNEGSKA (reference sequence). The CDR3 is 16 residues long. V was trimmed by 1 base and J by 3 bases, leaving 18 bases between them. The chain's CDR3 is CSARGTGGAFDTEAFF. For the CDR3, the DNA is TGCAGTGCTAGAGGGACGGGGGGCGCTTTTGACACTGAAGCTTTCTTT.

There are a few counts of this clonotype. The V and J genes are TRBV6-5 and TRBJ2-7; 11 bases match TRBD2. The length of the CDR3 is 14 residues. With 6 bases clipped from V and 6 bases from J, the junction kept 7 bases outside the gene matches. Germline V gene lookup returns CDR1 MNHEY and CDR2 SVGAGI. The CDR3 here is CASSKLAGVSEQYF. CDR3 sequence (DNA): TGTGCCAGCAGCAAACTAGCGGGAGTTTCCGAGCAGTACTTC.

There are many counts of this clonotype. The chain recombines TRBV3-1 with TRBJ2-1; 10 bases agree with TRBD2. The CDR3 has 15 amino acids. The germline V gene has CDR1 LGHDT and CDR2 YNNKEL (reference sequence). V lost 1 base, J lost 8 bases, and 5 bases stayed unmatched. CDR3: CASSQASGSTDEQFF. In DNA form, the CDR3 reads TGTGCCAGCAGCCAAGCTAGCGGGAGCACCGATGAGCAGTTCTTC.

Many counts were recorded for this clonotype. The chain employs TRBV20-1 and TRBJ2-1, with D maybe TRBD2 (7 bases). Germline values: CDR1 DFQATT, CDR2 SNEGSKA (reference sequence). This CDR3 is built from 15 residues. Trimming stripped 7 bases from V and 6 bases from J, with 22 bases between. The CDR3 bases are TGCAGTGTCCTCGCGGGGGCTAGCGGCCCCAATGAGCAGTTCTTC. This encodes CSVLAGASGPNEQFF.

This clonotype came up a few times. The V gene is TRBV12-3 or TRBV12-4, the J gene TRBJ2-3; 12 bases are a match to TRBD2. The trim removed 5 bases at V and 3 bases at J, leaving 6 bases unmatched. This CDR3 has 16 residues. The CDR3 nucleotides read TGTGCCAGCAGTAAAACTAGCGGGAGGATGACAGATACGCAGTATTTT. This codes for CASSKTSGRMTDTQYF.

Of note for this clonotype: Possible read error: a much larger clone is one base away. The rearrangement uses TRBV28 and TRBJ1-2; D is possibly TRBD1 (6 bases). The CDR3 has 14 amino acids. Germline V gene lookup returns CDR1 MDHEN and CDR2 SYDVKM. V lost 1 base and J lost 4, with 10 bases in between. The CDR3 sequence: CASSLFRGSYGYTF. CDR3 nucleotides: TGTGCCAGCAGTTTATTCAGGGGATCCTATGGCTACACCTTC.